The 31 T cell receptor beta chains below were found in one sample sequenced in a study of immune characterization of retroperitoneal liposarcoma. TCRdb re-derived calls from the PCR reads in MiXCR, one entry per CDR3 protein. The table lists approximately 2,000 distinct CDR3 sequences, about 43% of them singletons. The sequencing sample was made of tumor tissue. The receptors derive from a male donor with retroperitoneal liposarcoma.

The gene calls are TRBV10-1 and TRBJ2-1, with 12 bases fitting TRBD1. The germline V gene encodes CDR1 WNHNN and CDR2 SYGVQD (reference sequence). V was clipped by 6 bases and J by 5 bases; unmatched bases: 5. The CDR3 has 15 amino acids. The CDR3 DNA is TGCGCCAGCAGCAGCCGGGACAGGGGGCACAATGAGCAGTTCTTC. Amino acids: CASSSRDRGHNEQFF.

By share of the sample, this clonotype is large. The genes are TRBV6-1 and TRBJ2-1; D is ambiguous. The CDR3 consists of 13 residues. Germline V CDR1 and CDR2: MNHNS, SASEGT. Trimming removed 8 bases from V and 0 bases from J, with 8 bases in between. The DNA for the CDR3 is TGTGCCAGCGCGATCGGCTCCTACAATGAGCAGTTCTTC. It yields the protein CASAIGSYNEQFF.

This clonotype showed up just a few times. Written as DNA, the CDR3 is TGTGCCAGCAGTGAGTGGGGGCAGACTGAAGCTTTCTTT. This gives the protein CASSEWGQTEAFF. V usage is TRBV6-1 and J usage is TRBJ1-1; TRBD1 is a possible D gene (6 bases). This CDR3 has 13 residues. The germline V and J ends were trimmed by 3 bases and 5 bases, with 10 bases remaining between them. Germline values: CDR1 MNHNS, CDR2 SASEGT.

The V and J genes are TRBV27 and TRBJ2-3, with 9 positions matching TRBD2. Unmatched junction bases numbered 4, after V lost 3 bases and J lost 0 bases. The CDR3 contains 16 residues. The germline gives CDR1 MNHEY, CDR2 SMNVEV (reference sequence). The CDR3 nucleotides read TGTGCCAGCAGTTTCTGGGCGGGGGGGAGCACAGATACGCAGTATTTT. Protein sequence: CASSFWAGGSTDTQYF.

V gene TRBV6-6 combines with J gene TRBJ2-7, with TRBD1 identical over 7 bases. V lost 8 bases, J lost 0 bases, and 7 bases stayed unmatched. Germline-derived CDR1 and CDR2 are MNHNY and SVGAGI (reference sequence). The CDR3 is 14 residues long. Here the CDR3 reads CASRDSYSSYEQYF. DNA for the CDR3: TGTGCCAGCCGGGACAGCTATAGCTCCTACGAGCAGTACTTC.

About this clonotype: This sequence may be a read error, since a much larger clone differs from it by one base. This chain uses TRBV6-6 with TRBJ2-5, with 9 bases lining up with TRBD2. This CDR3 has 15 residues. Germline assignment: CDR1 MNHNY and CDR2 SVGAGI (reference sequence). The V and J ends lost 0 bases and 11 bases, in that order; junction bases with no gene match: 10. CDR3 coding DNA: TGTGCCAGCAGTTACTCTTCTAGCGGGATCCATGAGCAGTACTTC. Its translation is CASSYSSSGIHEQYF.

The V and J genes are TRBV15 and TRBJ1-6; 8 bases fit TRBD1. With 0 bases clipped from V and 8 bases from J, the junction kept 3 bases outside the gene matches. This CDR3 is 15 amino acids long. Germline V CDR1 and CDR2: LNHNV, YYDKDF (reference sequence). The CDR3 nucleotides are TGTGCCACCAGCAGAGATGTGACAGGGGATTCACCCCTCCACTTT. The encoded protein is CATSRDVTGDSPLHF. The variable domain in full, with the rest retrieved from reference TRBV15 and TRBJ1-6, is DAMVIQNPRYQVTQFGKPVTLSCSQTLNHNVMYWYQQKSSQAPKLLFHYYDKDFNNEADTPDNFQSRRPNTSFCFLDIRSPGLGDTAMYLCATSRDVTGDSPLHFGNGTRLTVT.

By sample fraction, this clonotype is large. As DNA, the CDR3 is TGTGCCAGCAGCCTCGACGGGGGCTACGAGCAGTTCTTC. It translates to CASSLDGGYEQFF. The rearrangement links TRBV7-2 to TRBJ2-1; D is tentatively TRBD1 or TRBD2 (6 bases each). The CDR3 contains 13 residues. With 5 bases removed from V and 10 bases from J, the gap between germline ends came to 15 bases. Germline V gives CDR1 SGHTA, CDR2 FQGNSA.

The chain is built from TRBV27 and TRBJ2-5; no clear D. The assigned J gene may be wrong: the sequence end matches TRBJ2-7 better. The germline V gene has CDR1 MNHEY and CDR2 SMNVEV (reference sequence). The CDR3 extends over 11 amino acids. The CDR3 DNA reads as TGTGCCAGCAGTTCCTCTTACGAGCAGTACTTC. It yields the protein CASSSSYEQYF.

This rearrangement joins TRBV7-2 to TRBJ2-1, with 11 bases aligning to TRBD2. The J call is doubtful: the DNA matches TRBJ2-7 better. The CDR3 totals 18 residues. Germline V gives CDR1 SGHTA, CDR2 FQGNSA. CDR3 amino acids: CASSLRVTSGRFYNEQYF. CDR3 DNA: TGTGCCAGCAGCTTAAGGGTCACTAGCGGGAGATTCTACAATGAGCAGTACTTC.

This clonotype has just a few counts. The V call is TRBV12-3 or TRBV12-4, the J call TRBJ2-1; D gene unclear. V shed 6 bases and J shed 10 bases, with 7 bases lying between them. The CDR3 has 10 amino acids. This CDR3 reads CASSDGEQFF. CDR3 DNA sequence: TGTGCCAGCAGCGATGGGGAGCAGTTCTTC.

The chain uses TRBV10-2 and TRBJ2-5; 7 positions agree with TRBD2. The CDR3 has 14 amino acids. From germline, CDR1 is WSHSY and CDR2 SAAADI. With 1 base clipped from V and 5 bases from J, the junction kept 4 bases outside the gene matches. The CDR3, as DNA: TGCGCCAGCAGTGAGTTGACTAGCCGGGAGACCCAGTACTTC. Translated: CASSELTSRETQYF.

V usage is TRBV6-1 and J usage is TRBJ2-1, with TRBD1 matching over 7 bases. Trimming at V came to 1 base and at J to 8 bases, leaving 8 bases not matched to a gene. CDR3 length equals 15 residues. Germline V CDR1 and CDR2: MNHNS, SASEGT. The CDR3 spells CASSEEKGATDEQFF. DNA for the CDR3: TGTGCCAGCAGTGAAGAAAAGGGGGCTACAGATGAGCAGTTCTTC.

As to this clonotype: As the CDR3 is not closed by the conserved phenylalanine or tryptophan, this likely results from a read error. No DNA is shown, since the ends of the CDR3 on it are uncertain; the CDR3 is the one TCRdb lists. The chain carries TRBV6-1 and TRBJ2-1; the tabulated D call, TRBD1, remains unverified against the DNA. Germline CDR1 reads MNHNS; CDR2 reads SASEGT. Counting both end residues, the CDR3 totals 8 amino acids. CDR3 residues: CASSEEAG.

This clonotype was seen a single time. The chain joins TRBV12-3 or TRBV12-4 to TRBJ2-3; D is uncertain. The CDR3 has 15 residues. Trimming shortened V by 5 bases and J by 4 bases, and 16 bases separated the two germline ends. CDR3 protein: CASSSGRISADTQYF. In DNA form, the CDR3 reads TGTGCCAGCAGTAGTGGGCGGATTTCGGCAGATACGCAGTATTTT.

This clonotype counts as medium-sized. The chain uses TRBV6-1 and TRBJ2-1, with a possible D match to TRBD1 (6 bases). CDR1 and CDR2 from the germline V gene are MNHNS and SASEGT. The CDR3 totals 15 residues. V was pared by 1 base and J by 13 bases, with 20 bases between. The CDR3 sequence is CASSEGSGAQETQFF. In nucleotides, the CDR3 is TGTGCCAGCAGTGAAGGGTCAGGGGCCCAAGAGACCCAGTTCTTC.

V gene TRBV11-3 combines with J gene TRBJ2-1; 9 bases map to TRBD2. Germline CDR1 is SGHNT and CDR2 is YENEEA. Unmatched junction bases numbered 14, after V lost 4 bases and J lost 7 bases. There are 17 residues in the CDR3. CDR3 region: CASSSRWAGGQGNEQFF. CDR3 coding DNA: TGTGCCAGCAGCTCCCGGTGGGCGGGAGGGCAGGGGAATGAGCAGTTCTTC.

The rearrangement links TRBV6-1 to TRBJ2-1; the D gene is possibly TRBD1 (6 bases). The better agreement between TRBJ2-7 and the DNA end casts doubt on the J call. The CDR3 extends over 12 amino acids. Germline V gene sequence: CDR1 MNHNS, CDR2 SASEGT. CDR3 in DNA: TGTGCCAGCAGTAAGGCACAGGGTGAGCAGTACTTC. Protein product: CASSKAQGEQYF.

This rearrangement joins TRBV11-2 to TRBJ2-2; TRBD2 aligns across 9 bases. Germline V CDR1 and CDR2: SGHAT, FQNNGV. J gave up 7 bases and V 5 bases, and 14 bases lay outside the gene matches. This CDR3 region has 17 residues. The CDR3 nucleotides read TGTGCCAGCAGCGTAACCGGGACTAGCTTCGGGTTCGGGGAGCTGTTTTTT. This translates into CASSVTGTSFGFGELFF.

The CDR3 loop reads CASSRANEGYEQYF. As DNA, the CDR3 is TGTGCCAGCAGTAGGGCTAACGAAGGCTACGAGCAGTACTTC. J is TRBJ2-5 and V is TRBV6-1; D gene uncertain. The J call may be mistaken, given a closer DNA end match to TRBJ2-7. CDR1 is MNHNS and CDR2 is SASEGT in the germline V gene. The CDR3 is 14 residues long.

This clonotype rates as large. V and J are TRBV10-2 and TRBJ2-7, with 7 bases identical to TRBD2. The length of the CDR3 is 16 residues. Germline CDR1 WSHSY, CDR2 SAAADI. The ends lost 3 bases at V and 6 bases at J; junction bases unmatched: 14. The CDR3 nucleotides are TGCGCCAGCAGTGAAAGTAGCGGGCTTATAGGCTCCGAGCAGTACTTC. Its translation is CASSESSGLIGSEQYF.

This rearrangement joins TRBV7-6 to TRBJ2-1, with 7 bases identical to TRBD2. Gene TRBJ2-7 matches the end of the DNA better, so the J call may be wrong. Germline CDR1 is SGHVS and CDR2 is FNYEAQ. CDR3 length: 15 residues. CDR3 region: CASSLGGSRYYEQYF. CDR3 coding DNA: TGTGCCAGCAGCTTAGGCGGGAGCCGGTACTACGAGCAGTACTTC.

The V and J genes are TRBV28 and TRBJ2-5, with 11 bases fitting TRBD2. The tail of the sequence fits TRBJ2-1 better, so the J call may be wrong. This CDR3 spans 16 amino acids. Germline V gene sequence: CDR1 MDHEN, CDR2 SYDVKM. The CDR3 loop reads CASSLLGTSGGGEQFF. The CDR3 DNA follows: TGTGCCAGCAGTTTACTTGGGACTAGCGGAGGGGGTGAGCAGTTCTTC.

In this sample, this clonotype turned up a few times. This rearrangement joins TRBV27 to TRBJ2-1, with D unclear. This CDR3 has 13 amino acids. The germline V and J ends were trimmed by 5 bases and 8 bases, with 13 bases remaining between them. The germline V gene encodes CDR1 MNHEY and CDR2 SMNVEV (reference sequence). The chain's CDR3 is CASSRLVGYEQFF. CDR3 DNA: TGTGCCAGCAGTAGATTGGTCGGTTATGAGCAGTTCTTC.

This chain connects TRBV11-2 to TRBJ2-1; TRBD2 matches at 8 bases. This CDR3 has 17 residues. V trimming: 1 base; J trimming: 2 bases; junction bases outside the gene matches: 7. The V gene's germline CDR1 is SGHAT and CDR2 FQNNGV. CDR3 loop: CASSLGLGTRTYNEQFF. The CDR3 DNA is TGTGCCAGCAGCTTAGGGTTAGGGACTAGGACCTACAATGAGCAGTTCTTC.

A note on this clonotype: At one of its ends the junction is not consistent with the germline gene, which may arise from a read error. This chain joins TRBV4-1 and TRBJ2-3; D gene ambiguous. Germline values: CDR1 MGHRA, CDR2 YSYEKL. The CDR3 totals 11 residues. DNA for the CDR3: TGTGCCAGCAGCCTAGCAGATACGCAGTATTTT. Translation gives CASSLADTQYF.

This clonotype was seen only a few times. The rearrangement joins TRBV12-3 or TRBV12-4 to TRBJ2-1; TRBD2 matches at 9 bases. The CDR3 runs to 15 residues. V was clipped by 1 base and J by 8 bases; unmatched bases: 6. This CDR3 reads CASSLGAGGPYEQFF. In nucleotides, the CDR3 is TGTGCCAGCAGTTTAGGGGCGGGAGGGCCCTATGAGCAGTTCTTC.

This rearrangement joins TRBV6-6 to TRBJ2-3, with D possibly TRBD2 on 6 matching bases. The CDR3 covers 15 residues. With 6 bases removed from V and 0 bases from J, the gap between germline ends came to 13 bases. Per germline, CDR1 MNHNY and CDR2 SVGAGI (reference sequence). The CDR3 DNA follows: TGTGCCAGCAGCGGCGGGATCCACAGCACAGATACGCAGTATTTT. Its protein is CASSGGIHSTDTQYF.

The V call is TRBV23-1, the J call TRBJ1-5; D is possibly TRBD1 (6 bases). TRBV23-1 carries the ORF label, with uncertain function. Trimming stripped 2 bases from V and 6 bases from J, with 14 bases between. The CDR3 length is 15 residues. The CDR3 sequence: CASSQPWTDVQPQHF. The CDR3 coding sequence is TGCGCCAGCAGTCAACCCTGGACAGATGTTCAGCCCCAGCATTTT.

This clonotype was seen a handful of times. CDR3: CASSTGTSGINEQFF. CDR3 nucleotides: TGTGCCAGCAGCACCGGGACTAGCGGGATCAATGAGCAGTTCTTC. The genes are TRBV11-1 and TRBJ2-1; 13 bases are shared with TRBD2. The CDR3 is 15 amino acids. V lost 5 bases to trimming and J lost 6 bases; unmatched junction nucleotides: 4. Germline V gene lookup returns CDR1 SGHAT and CDR2 FQDESV (reference sequence).

This clonotype was detected only a few times. The V gene is TRBV6-1, the J gene TRBJ2-1; D gene uncertain. Between the trimmed V and J ends, which lost 3 bases and 7 bases, there was a span of 7 bases. The CDR3 loop spans 12 amino acids. Germline-derived CDR1 and CDR2 are MNHNS and SASEGT. The CDR3 DNA follows: TGTGCCAGCAGTGAGTTGGGGAATGAGCAGTTCTTC. Translation: CASSELGNEQFF.